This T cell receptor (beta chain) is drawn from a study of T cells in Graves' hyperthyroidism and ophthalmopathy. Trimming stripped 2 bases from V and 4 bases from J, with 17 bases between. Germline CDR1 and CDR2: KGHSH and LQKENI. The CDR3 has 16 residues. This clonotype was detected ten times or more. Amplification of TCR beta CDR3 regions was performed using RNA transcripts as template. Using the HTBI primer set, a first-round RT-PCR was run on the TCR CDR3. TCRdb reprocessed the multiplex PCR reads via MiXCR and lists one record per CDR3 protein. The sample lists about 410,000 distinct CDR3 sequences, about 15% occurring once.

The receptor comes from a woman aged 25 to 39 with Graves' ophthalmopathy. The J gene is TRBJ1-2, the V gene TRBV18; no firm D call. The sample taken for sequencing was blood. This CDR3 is CASSPTTGSAGYGYTF. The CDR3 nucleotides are TGTGCCAGCTCACCAACCACCGGGTCAGCAGGCTATGGCTACACCTTC.